The next 10 T cell receptor beta chains were all read from a single sample in a study of identifying expanded T cells in peripheral blood (dated by TCRdb to the late 2010s). The library was built by means of the immunoSEQ multiplex PCR assay. In its TCRdb copy, this immuneACCESS table keeps in-frame sequences only and misses some clones. Where compared with another copy, unresolved V genes explain less than half of these, and the others have no known cause. This sample is represented by about 82,000 clones; around nine tenths of them were singletons. The ten most abundant clones make up 7% to 8.5% of the sample. Sequenced material: blood. Every receptor here comes from a person aged 18 to 70 in good health.

The J gene is TRBJ1-1, the V gene TRBV19; D gene unclear. Germline V CDR1 and CDR2: LNHDA, SQIVND (reference sequence). Trimming stripped 4 bases from V and 4 bases from J, with 13 bases between. The CDR3 length is 14 residues. The CDR3 sequence is CASSRKGEVTEAFF. The DNA for the CDR3 is TGTGCCAGTAGTAGAAAAGGTGAAGTCACTGAAGCTTTCTTT.

This chain joins TRBV9 and TRBJ2-2; 9 bases are shared with TRBD2. The CDR3 consists of 16 residues. CDR1 and CDR2 (germline): SGDLS, YYNGEE. After removal of 4 bases from V and 4 bases from J, the junction contained 8 bases not matched to a gene. For the CDR3, the DNA is TGTGCCAGCAGCTTGATAGCGGGAGATGTCACCGGGGAGCTGTTTTTT. This codes for CASSLIAGDVTGELFF.

This clone was seen a single time. CDR3 protein: CASTPGSTGANVLTF. CDR3 coding DNA: TGTGCCAGCACCCCAGGGAGTACTGGGGCCAACGTCCTGACTTTC. The J gene is TRBJ2-6, the V gene TRBV13; D assignment may be TRBD1 or TRBD2 (5 bases each). The germline V gene has CDR1 PRHDT and CDR2 FYEKMQ (reference sequence). This CDR3 region has 15 residues. V shed 7 bases and J shed 2 bases, with 12 bases lying between them. Filled out from reference TRBV13 and TRBJ2-6, the complete variable domain reads AAGVIQSPRHLIKEKRETATLKCYPIPRHDTVYWYQQGPGQDPQFLISFYEKMQSDKGSIPDRFSAQQFSDYHSELNMSSLELGDSALYFCASTPGSTGANVLTFGAGSRLTVL.

J is TRBJ1-1 and V is TRBV7-9; D call uncertain. This CDR3 is 13 amino acids long. The ends were cut back, 3 bases at V and 0 bases at J, with 5 bases in the middle. Germline CDR1 is SEHNR and CDR2 is FQNEAQ (reference sequence). CDR3 DNA: TGTGCCAGCAGCTTCCGCCTGAACACTGAAGCTTTCTTT. Translated, it gives CASSFRLNTEAFF.

The chain uses TRBV5-1 and TRBJ1-2; 8 nucleotides match TRBD1. The CDR3 extends over 16 amino acids. The germline CDR1 and CDR2 sequences are SGHRS and YFSETQ. The trim removed 7 bases at V and 0 bases at J, leaving 11 bases unmatched. CDR3 amino acids: CASSGATGEANYGYTF. In nucleotides, the CDR3 is TGCGCCAGCTCGGGCGCGACAGGGGAAGCTAACTATGGCTACACCTTC.

This chain links TRBV19 with TRBJ1-1; D may be TRBD1 (5 bases). The CDR3 is 16 residues long. V lost 5 bases and J lost 5, with 21 bases in between. Looked up from germline, CDR1 is LNHDA and CDR2 is SQIVND (reference sequence). The CDR3 spells CASSSPQGGKGTEAFF. CDR3 bases: TGTGCCAGTAGTTCCCCCCAGGGTGGAAAGGGGACTGAAGCTTTCTTT.

V gene TRBV5-1 combines with J gene TRBJ1-2; TRBD1 aligns across 11 bases. CDR1 SGHRS and CDR2 YFSETQ come from the germline V gene. This CDR3 comprises 18 residues. The J segment lost 0 bases and the V segment lost 4 bases, leaving 11 bases of the junction unmatched. CDR3 amino acids: CASSTARTGGSTNYGYTF. The CDR3 DNA follows: TGCGCCAGCAGCACTGCCCGGACAGGGGGCTCTACTAACTATGGCTACACCTTC.

J is TRBJ2-5 and V is TRBV6-6; the D gene is possibly TRBD2 (6 bases). The germline gives CDR1 MNHNY, CDR2 SVGAGI (reference sequence). The CDR3 covers 14 residues. The ends were cut back, 3 bases at V and 4 bases at J, with 12 bases in the middle. The CDR3 loop reads CASSYGGTGETQYF. CDR3 nucleotides: TGTGCCAGCAGTTATGGGGGGACCGGAGAGACCCAGTACTTC.

The sample holds one count of this clone. The chain combines TRBV5-1 with TRBJ2-2; 8 positions agree with TRBD2. CDR3 length: 17 amino acids. Germline V gene data show CDR1 as SGHRS and CDR2 as YFSETQ. V lost 0 bases to trimming and J lost 2 bases; unmatched junction nucleotides: 6. The CDR3 nucleotides are TGCGCCAGCAGCTTGGGATCTAGCGGGCGTAACACCGGGGAGCTGTTTTTT. Its translation: CASSLGSSGRNTGELFF.

The J gene is TRBJ2-1, the V gene TRBV13, with D possibly being TRBD2 (5 bases). The germline V and J ends were trimmed by 5 bases and 9 bases, with 11 bases remaining between them. The CDR3 loop spans 12 amino acids. The germline V gene encodes CDR1 PRHDT and CDR2 FYEKMQ (reference sequence). The CDR3 coding sequence is TGTGCCAGCAGCCTCCGACTAAGTGAGCAGTTCTTC. It translates to CASSLRLSEQFF.